The clone carrying this T cell receptor (beta chain) has a count of ten or more. This sample is part of a study of T cells in Graves' hyperthyroidism and ophthalmopathy. Amplification targeted TCR beta CDR3 regions from RNA transcripts. During a first-round RT-PCR of the TCR CDR3, the HTBI primer set was used. Each CDR3 protein gets one entry after TCRdb re-called the multiplex PCR reads with MiXCR. This sample has roughly 500,000 distinct CDR3 sequences, with around a quarter found just once. The germline V gene encodes CDR1 MGHRA and CDR2 YSYEKL. The CDR3 sequence is 15 residues long. Trimming took 4 bases from V and 0 from J, leaving 7 bases between them.

This sequence was found in a woman aged 25 to 39 with Graves' ophthalmopathy. Sequencing used blood. The V gene is TRBV4-1, the J gene TRBJ2-6; D is ambiguous. The CDR3: CASSRDDSGANVLTF. The DNA for the CDR3 is TGCGCCAGCAGCCGGGATGACTCTGGGGCCAACGTCCTGACTTTC.